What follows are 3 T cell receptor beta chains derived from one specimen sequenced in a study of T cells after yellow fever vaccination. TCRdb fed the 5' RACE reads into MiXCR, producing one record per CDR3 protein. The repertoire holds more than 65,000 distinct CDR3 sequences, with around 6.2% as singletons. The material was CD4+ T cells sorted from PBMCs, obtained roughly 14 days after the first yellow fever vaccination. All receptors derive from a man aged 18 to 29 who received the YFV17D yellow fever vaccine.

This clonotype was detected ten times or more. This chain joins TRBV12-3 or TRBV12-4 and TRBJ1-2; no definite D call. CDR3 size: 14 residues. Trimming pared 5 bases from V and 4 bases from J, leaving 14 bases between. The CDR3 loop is CASSDIPDPYGYTF. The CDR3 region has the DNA TGTGCCAGCAGTGATATCCCCGACCCCTATGGCTACACCTTC.

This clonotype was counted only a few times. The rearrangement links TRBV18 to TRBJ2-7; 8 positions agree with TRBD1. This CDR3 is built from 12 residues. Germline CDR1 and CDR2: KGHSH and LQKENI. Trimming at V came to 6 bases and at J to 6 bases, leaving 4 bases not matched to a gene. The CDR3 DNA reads TGTGCCAGCTCCCCGACAGGGGCCGAGCAGTACTTC. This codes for CASSPTGAEQYF.

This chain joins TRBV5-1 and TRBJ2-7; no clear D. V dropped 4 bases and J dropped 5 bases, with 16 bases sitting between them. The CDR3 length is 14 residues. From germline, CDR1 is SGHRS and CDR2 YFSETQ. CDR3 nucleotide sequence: TGCGCCAGCAGCCTGGCTGCCTCCTGGGACGAGCAGTACTTC. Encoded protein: CASSLAASWDEQYF.